The source of this T cell receptor (beta chain) is a study of T cell repertoires in cytomegalovirus infection (dated by TCRdb to 2018 to 2020). About the study as a whole: Alongside well-studied HLA-B-restricted epitopes, the peptide stimulations were aimed at recently identified HLA-C-restricted CMV epitopes, whose presentation resists viral immunomodulation. The HLA type of each donor mattered for the analysis, because public TCR beta signatures pointed to carriage of CMV infection along with the matching HLA type. Overall study results and their limits: The ex vivo response was dominated by HLA-C-restricted CMV-specific TCR beta clonotypes, which also provided the single most frequent clonotype in two of eight donors. In both this cohort and an independent cohort of some 380 donors, the cumulative frequency of public TCR beta family members distinguished carriers of CMV infection plus the relevant HLA type.

The CDR3 covers 15 residues, taking in both the cysteine and the phenylalanine. Only CDR3 DNA remains: 45 bases, in frame from the first base. CDR1 and CDR2 were assigned from the germline V gene as SGHAT and FQNNGV. V lost 2 bases and J lost 3 bases, and the count of bases not matched to a germline gene is 3. In the paper's terms, the treatment or condition label means: in vitro stimulation with specific CMV peptide epitopes to enrich CMV-specific T cells. The sequencer was an Illumina HiSeq 1500. The public reads were reprocessed in TCRdb via fastp at Q25 and MiXCR, keeping in-frame beta chains. Every distinct CDR3 protein forms one entry, paired with its most common genes and DNA. Across this sample there are around 710,000 distinct CDR3 sequences, with just under 30% seen only once. The ten largest clones capture around 13% of the sample. This clonotype was detected only a few times. Its antigen is currently not known. Per-nucleotide qualities are absent, and no much larger clonotype sits a single base away.

The sequenced sample was cultured CD8+ T cells from PBMCs, obtained from culture after CMV antigen stimulation. The chain joins TRBV11-2 to TRBJ2-1; 8 junctional bases match TRBD1. The receptor was derived from a human donor in good health (CMV status not recorded). Some clones in this sample may be carry-over from other donors' samples. The CDR3 region: CASSLQGAIYNEQFF. The DNA is TGTGCCAGCAGCTTACAGGGGGCAATCTACAATGAGCAGTTCTTC.